Below are 13 T cell receptor beta chains sequenced from a single sample in a study of T cells expressing NK-cell markers. TCRdb re-called the 5' RACE reads and shows each CDR3 protein once, DNA omitted. The sample includes about 450,000 distinct CDR3 sequences. The sequencing input was blood T cells: a sorted CD56 or NKG2C T cell subset, CD4+ or CD8+ T cells, or bulk PBMC T cells (not recorded which). These TCRs come from a woman between 18 and 70 years old in good health.

V gene TRBV21-1 combines with J gene TRBJ1-5. TRBV21-1 is a known pseudogene. The CDR3 spans 15 residues. CDR3 sequence: CASSKARAHNQPQHF.

This sequence joins TRBV20-1 and TRBJ1-2. This CDR3 has 15 amino acids. Germline CDR1 and CDR2: DFQATT and SNEGSKA (reference sequence). CDR3 amino acids: CSARDSGSSNYGYTF.

The rearrangement joins TRBV20-1 to TRBJ2-1. There are 14 residues in the CDR3. Germline assignment: CDR1 DFQATT and CDR2 SNEGSKA (reference sequence). The chain's CDR3 is CSATGLTSYNEQFF.

The chain links TRBV6-1 to TRBJ1-2; without DNA, the TCRdb call of TRBD1 cannot be checked. Germline V gives CDR1 MNHNS, CDR2 SASEGT. The length of the CDR3 is 16 residues. The CDR3 here is CASTTWGPGSNYGYTF.

The chain has TRBV7-2 and TRBJ2-2; TCRdb lists TRBD2, though no DNA is available to test this call. This CDR3 spans 15 amino acids. Germline lookup yields CDR1 SGHTA and CDR2 FQGNSA. CDR3 sequence reads: CASSFRRPNTGELFF.

The CDR3 reads CASSYSGLAGGDTQYF. The chain joins TRBV6-5 to TRBJ2-3; without DNA, the TCRdb call of TRBD2 cannot be checked. CDR1 and CDR2 from the germline V gene are MNHEY and SVGAGI. The CDR3 spans 16 residues.

This chain uses TRBV3-1 with TRBJ1-6. The CDR3 loop spans 13 amino acids. Looked up from germline, CDR1 is LGHDT and CDR2 is YNNKEL (reference sequence). This CDR3 reads CASSTRGDSPLHF.

The V gene is TRBV12-3 or TRBV12-4, the J gene TRBJ2-5; TCRdb designates TRBD1, a call that cannot be tested without DNA. This CDR3 contains 14 residues. This CDR3 reads CASSFARDTETQYF.

The chain carries TRBV5-1 and TRBJ2-3; TCRdb's D gene call, TRBD1, goes unchecked for lack of DNA. Germline lookup yields CDR1 SGHRS and CDR2 YFSETQ. The length of the CDR3 is 16 residues. This chain's CDR3 is CASSSGTGDRSDTQYF.

V and J are TRBV6-4 and TRBJ2-1. The germline CDR1 and CDR2 sequences are MRHNA and SNTAGT. The CDR3 has 13 amino acids. CDR3 amino acids: CASSDEGHNEQFF.

The V call is TRBV4-3, the J call TRBJ1-6. Germline CDR1 LGHNA, CDR2 YSLEER. The CDR3 runs to 19 residues. CDR3 residues: CASSQEEGKRSSYNSPLHF.

This chain links TRBV7-2 with TRBJ2-5; the TCRdb call, TRBD2, lacks DNA for checking. The CDR3 sequence is 15 residues long. Germline CDR1 is SGHTA and CDR2 is FQGNSA. CDR3 protein: CASSLRQALQETQYF.

The chain is built from TRBV27 and TRBJ2-7. Germline CDR1 MNHEY, CDR2 SMNVEV (reference sequence). The CDR3 is made up of 13 amino acids. This CDR3 reads CASSLAKSYEQYF.